The present entry profiles one T cell receptor beta chain with its context. Its antigen is not identified. For Graves' hyperthyroidism to be stable, ophthalmopathy could not progress within 18 months. Patients were excluded because of uncontrolled infection, other autoimmune disease, pregnancy or lactation. Isolation of PBMCs was performed on around 9.8 ml fresh peripheral blood. The data derive from a study of T cells in Graves' hyperthyroidism and ophthalmopathy. Broader study findings: Ophthalmopathy was told apart from stable hyperthyroidism by a 13 V-J model.

TCR beta CDR3 regions were amplified from RNA transcripts. Initially, a first-round RT-PCR of the TCR CDR3 employed the HTBI primer set. TCRdb used MiXCR to reprocess the multiplex PCR reads, holding one entry per CDR3 protein. The sample consists of some 700,000 distinct CDR3 sequences, 17% of them appearing once. This CDR3 contains 13 residues. Germline V gives CDR1 SGHKS, CDR2 YYEKEE (reference sequence). The V end was cut by 4 bases, the J end by 8 bases, with 12 bases between. The chain uses TRBV5-5 and TRBJ1-4; D is unclear. This receptor was identified in a man in his forties or fifties with Graves' hyperthyroidism. Sequenced: blood. The CDR3 DNA follows: TGTGCCAGCAGCCTGGGAGGGAGCGAAAAACTGTTTTTT. Protein product: CASSLGGSEKLFF. The full variable domain, rest sourced from reference TRBV5-5 and TRBJ1-4, is DAGVTQSPTHLIKTRGQQVTLRCSPISGHKSVSWYQQVLGQGPQFIFQYYEKEERGRGNFPDRFSARQFPNYSSELNVNALLLGDSALYLCASSLGGSEKLFFGSGTQLSVL.